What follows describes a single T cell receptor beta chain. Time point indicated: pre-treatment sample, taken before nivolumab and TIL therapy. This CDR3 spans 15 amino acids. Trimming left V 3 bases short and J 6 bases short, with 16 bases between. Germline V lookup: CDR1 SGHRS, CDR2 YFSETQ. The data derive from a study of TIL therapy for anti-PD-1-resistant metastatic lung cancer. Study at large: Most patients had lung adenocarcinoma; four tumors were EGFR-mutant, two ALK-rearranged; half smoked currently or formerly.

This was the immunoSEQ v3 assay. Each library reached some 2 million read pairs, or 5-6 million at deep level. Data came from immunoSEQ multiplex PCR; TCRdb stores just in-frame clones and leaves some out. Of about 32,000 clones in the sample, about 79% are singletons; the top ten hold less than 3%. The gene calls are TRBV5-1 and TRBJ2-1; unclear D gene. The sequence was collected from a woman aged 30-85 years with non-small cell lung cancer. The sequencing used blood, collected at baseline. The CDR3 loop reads CASSYTEPVFNEQFF. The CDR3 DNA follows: TGCGCCAGCAGCTACACGGAGCCCGTCTTCAATGAGCAGTTCTTC.